One sample yielded the 24 T cell receptor beta chains listed below, sequenced in a study of cytomegalovirus exposure and HLA in healthy donors. The PCR was carried out with 60 Vbeta primers and 13 Jbeta primers. The protocol was immunoSEQ multiplex PCR, while the TCRdb copy is restricted to in-frame clones and leaves out a portion. This sample has roughly 88,000 clones, with 76% found just once. Sequencing was carried out using PBMCs. These TCRs come from a man younger than 40 in good health and CMV-seropositive.

The chain has TRBV7-3 and TRBJ1-1, with 12 bases lining up with TRBD1. The CDR3 sequence is 20 residues long. Germline CDR1 SGHTA, CDR2 FQGTGA. V dropped 2 bases and J dropped 4; count of bases not matched to a gene: 17. The CDR3 sequence: CASSLFPRPGTGGMGTEAFF. CDR3 DNA sequence: TGTGCCAGCAGCTTATTCCCCCGCCCCGGGACAGGGGGCATGGGCACTGAAGCTTTCTTT.

The chain carries TRBV7-8 and TRBJ1-1; unclear D gene. The CDR3 consists of 11 residues. V lost 3 bases, J lost 11 bases, and 10 bases lay in between. Germline V lookup: CDR1 SGHVS, CDR2 FQNEAQ. This CDR3 reads CASSFGREAFF. For the CDR3, the DNA is TGTGCCAGCAGCTTTGGGAGAGAGGCTTTCTTT.

The chain joins TRBV7-9 to TRBJ2-3; TRBD1 is a possible D gene (6 bases). This CDR3 is built from 15 residues. Between the trimmed V and J ends, which lost 3 bases and 0 bases, there was a span of 10 bases. Germline V CDR1 and CDR2: SEHNR, FQNEAQ (reference sequence). CDR3 residues: CASSLGTTSTDTQYF. The CDR3 bases are TGTGCCAGCAGCTTGGGGACAACTAGCACAGATACGCAGTATTTT.

The CDR3 loop is CASTKQGEPNTEAFF. DNA for the CDR3: TGCGCCAGCACAAAACAGGGGGAGCCTAACACTGAAGCTTTCTTT. The J gene is TRBJ1-1, the V gene TRBV5-1; 8 bases are shared with TRBD1. The CDR3 contains 15 residues. V shed 6 bases, J shed 2 bases, and the junction held 9 bases outside the gene matches. Germline V gene sequence: CDR1 SGHRS, CDR2 YFSETQ.

This clone was counted only a few times. J is TRBJ1-1 and V is TRBV28, with D perhaps TRBD1 (5 bases). Per the germline V gene, CDR1 is MDHEN and CDR2 is SYDVKM. Trimming stripped 5 bases from V and 10 bases from J, with 17 bases between. The CDR3 has 13 residues. CDR3 nucleotide sequence: TGTGCCAGCAGTGCGTTCTCAGGGAATGGAGCTTTCTTT. This translates into CASSAFSGNGAFF.

The chain links TRBV6-6 to TRBJ2-1; TRBD2 matches at 14 bases. The CDR3 runs to 16 residues. Per germline, CDR1 MNHNY and CDR2 SVGAGI (reference sequence). The V segment lost 6 bases and the J segment 9 bases; nucleotides outside the gene matches: 10. CDR3: CASRGLGLAGGGEQFF. Here the CDR3 DNA reads TGTGCCAGCAGGGGCCTAGGACTAGCGGGAGGCGGTGAGCAGTTCTTC.

The V call is TRBV7-6, the J call TRBJ2-7, with D unresolved. This CDR3 comprises 13 residues. With 3 bases removed from V and 3 bases from J, the gap between germline ends came to 9 bases. The V gene's germline CDR1 is SGHVS and CDR2 FNYEAQ. The CDR3 loop reads CASSFLGDYEQYF. The DNA of the CDR3 is TGTGCCAGCAGCTTCCTGGGCGACTACGAGCAGTACTTC. The whole variable domain, filled in from reference TRBV7-6 and TRBJ2-7, reads GAGVSQSPRYKVTKRGQDVALRCDPISGHVSLYWYRQALGQGPEFLTYFNYEAQQDKSGLPNDRFSAERPEGSISTLTIQRTEQRDSAMYRCASSFLGDYEQYFGPGTRLTVT.

The sample holds a few counts of this clone. J is TRBJ2-2 and V is TRBV5-1; TRBD1 matches 7 bases. V trimming: 4 bases; J trimming: 5 bases; junction bases outside the gene matches: 5. This CDR3 comprises 14 residues. In germline, CDR1 is SGHRS, CDR2 YFSETQ. The chain's CDR3 is CASSEDRTTGELFF. The CDR3 nucleotides are TGCGCCAGCAGCGAGGACAGGACTACCGGGGAGCTGTTTTTT.

This chain uses TRBV5-1 with TRBJ2-1; 12 nucleotides line up with TRBD2. The CDR3 totals 15 residues. J lost 7 bases, V lost 4 bases, and 6 bases had no gene match. Germline CDR1 is SGHRS and CDR2 is YFSETQ. The CDR3 DNA sequence: TGCGCCAGCAGCAGGACTAGCGGGACCCAGAATGAGCAGTTCTTC. Protein sequence: CASSRTSGTQNEQFF.

The gene calls are TRBV5-6 and TRBJ2-7; TRBD1 matches at 7 bases. CDR1 SGHDT and CDR2 YYEEEE come from the germline V gene. This CDR3 has 14 residues. V dropped 4 bases and J dropped 6; count of bases not matched to a gene: 10. The CDR3 region is CASSEGQPLVEQYF. DNA of the CDR3: TGTGCCAGCAGCGAGGGACAGCCCTTGGTCGAGCAGTACTTC.

The rearrangement joins TRBV5-1 to TRBJ2-1; TRBD1 aligns across 7 bases. This CDR3 has 15 amino acids. Germline V gene lookup returns CDR1 SGHRS and CDR2 YFSETQ. V shed 0 bases and J 2 bases; nucleotides not matched to a gene: 2. CDR3 residues: CASSLETGTYNEQFF. In DNA form, the CDR3 reads TGCGCCAGCAGCTTGGAGACAGGGACCTACAATGAGCAGTTCTTC.

In its sample, this clone was seen a few times. The CDR3 coding sequence is TGTGCCAGCAGTGAAGGGGATAAGGGACTACATCGCGTTGAGCAGTTCTTC. Translated: CASSEGDKGLHRVEQFF. This chain links TRBV6-1 with TRBJ2-1, with TRBD2 matching over 7 bases. V shed 1 base and J 9 bases; nucleotides not matched to a gene: 15. CDR3 length: 17 residues. Germline-derived CDR1 and CDR2 are MNHNS and SASEGT.

This clone has only one observation. The chain employs TRBV25-1 and TRBJ1-5; D may be TRBD1 (6 bases). CDR3 length: 15 residues. V lost 5 bases and J 6 bases, leaving 17 bases between the germline ends. Germline V CDR1 and CDR2: MGHDK, SYGVNS. CDR3 DNA: TGTGCCAGCAGTTCCGGGGGGGGCGGGGGTCAGCCCCAGCATTTT. Protein product: CASSSGGGGGQPQHF.

This chain connects TRBV19 to TRBJ1-2, with TRBD1 matching 7 bases. CDR3 size: 13 residues. Looked up from germline, CDR1 is LNHDA and CDR2 is SQIVND (reference sequence). Trimming at V came to 8 bases and at J to 4 bases, leaving 7 bases not matched to a gene. The CDR3, as DNA: TGTGCCAGTGGGGGACAGACCTTCTATGGCTACACCTTC. Protein product: CASGGQTFYGYTF.

The sample holds one count of this clone. V is TRBV9 and J is TRBJ1-2; unclear D gene. V was pared by 0 bases and J by 4 bases, with 10 bases between. Germline CDR1 reads SGDLS; CDR2 reads YYNGEE. The CDR3 loop spans 14 amino acids. The CDR3 coding sequence is TGTGCCAGCAGCGTAGACCAACAGTCCTATGGCTACACCTTC. Residues: CASSVDQQSYGYTF.

The chain is built from TRBV27 and TRBJ2-3; possible D gene TRBD2, 6 bases. Germline V gene data show CDR1 as MNHEY and CDR2 as SMNVEV (reference sequence). Trimming took 6 bases from V and 3 from J, leaving 16 bases between them. The CDR3 loop spans 15 amino acids. As DNA, the CDR3 is TGTGCCAGCAGACTAACTAGCTCCCTTACAGATACGCAGTATTTT. This gives the protein CASRLTSSLTDTQYF.

This clone showed up just once. The CDR3 is CASSFSPAGGIYNEQFF. In DNA form, the CDR3 reads TGTGCCAGCAGCTTCAGCCCAGCGGGAGGGATTTACAATGAGCAGTTCTTC. The rearrangement joins TRBV9 to TRBJ2-1; 10 nucleotides line up with TRBD2. The CDR3 is made up of 17 amino acids. Looked up from germline, CDR1 is SGDLS and CDR2 is YYNGEE. V dropped 4 bases and J dropped 4; count of bases not matched to a gene: 11.

This clone was seen a few times. V gene TRBV5-6 combines with J gene TRBJ2-5; 7 nucleotides line up with TRBD2. J was trimmed by 4 bases and V by 3 bases; bases with no gene match: 6. The CDR3 sequence is 14 residues long. Germline V gives CDR1 SGHDT, CDR2 YYEEEE. CDR3 bases: TGTGCCAGCAGCTGGGGGAGGGGAGTAGAGACCCAGTACTTC. Translated, it gives CASSWGRGVETQYF. Full variable domain (rest looked up from reference TRBV5-6 and TRBJ2-5): DAGVTQSPTHLIKTRGQQVTLRCSPKSGHDTVSWYQQALGQGPQFIFQYYEEEERQRGNFPDRFSGHQFPNYSSELNVNALLLGDSALYLCASSWGRGVETQYFGPGTRLLVL.

This CDR3 reads CASSVASNEQFF. DNA of the CDR3: TGTGCCAGCAGCGTTGCGAGCAATGAGCAGTTCTTC. The chain has TRBV9 and TRBJ2-1, with no clear D. CDR3 length: 12 residues. Germline assignment: CDR1 SGDLS and CDR2 YYNGEE. With 2 bases removed from V and 6 bases from J, the gap between germline ends came to 6 bases. Complete variable domain (other parts from reference TRBV9 and TRBJ2-1): DSGVTQTPKHLITATGQRVTLRCSPRSGDLSVYWYQQSLDQGLQFLIQYYNGEERAKGNILERFSAQQFPDLHSELNLSSLELGDSALYFCASSVASNEQFFGPGTRLTVL.

This clone was detected only a few times. CDR3 sequence reads: CASSSVGTTGYNEQFF. DNA for the CDR3: TGTGCCAGCAGCTCCGTAGGGACGACAGGTTACAATGAGCAGTTCTTC. The V call is TRBV5-8, the J call TRBJ2-1, with TRBD1 as a possible D gene (6 bases). V was shortened by 3 bases and J by 4 bases, with 17 bases between the two germline ends. The length of the CDR3 is 16 residues. Per germline, CDR1 SGHTS and CDR2 YDEGEE.

The chain is built from TRBV4-2 and TRBJ1-3; 7 nucleotides agree with TRBD1. Germline loops: CDR1 LGHNA, CDR2 YNFKEQ. This CDR3 region has 17 residues. Losses at the gene ends were 0 bases for V and 4 bases for J; bases not matched to a gene: 9. The CDR3, as DNA: TGTGCCAGCAGCCAAGAACTGGAGACAGGGACGGGAAACACCATATATTTT. It translates to CASSQELETGTGNTIYF.

The chain links TRBV27 to TRBJ1-1; TRBD1 aligns across 7 bases. V lost 5 bases, J lost 1 base, and 10 bases stayed unmatched. This CDR3 spans 16 amino acids. Germline assignment: CDR1 MNHEY and CDR2 SMNVEV (reference sequence). CDR3 nucleotides: TGTGCCAGCAGTGTTGGCGGGGACAGCCGGAACACTGAAGCTTTCTTT. It codes for CASSVGGDSRNTEAFF.

The gene calls are TRBV29-1 and TRBJ1-5; maybe TRBD1 (6 bases). The V end was cut by 5 bases, the J end by 0 bases, with 8 bases between. The CDR3 has 13 amino acids. The germline gives CDR1 SQVTM, CDR2 ANQGSEA. DNA of the CDR3: TGCAGCGTTCAGGGGAATAGCAATCAGCCCCAGCATTTT. Its translation is CSVQGNSNQPQHF.

This chain joins TRBV6-1 and TRBJ1-2; 7 bases map to TRBD1. Germline V lookup: CDR1 MNHNS, CDR2 SASEGT. V lost 1 base, J lost 8 bases, and 19 bases stayed unmatched. The CDR3 consists of 18 residues. The CDR3 is CASSEVKASGTVFEGYTF. CDR3 DNA sequence: TGTGCCAGCAGTGAAGTCAAGGCTTCCGGGACAGTTTTTGAAGGCTACACCTTC.